The 14 T cell receptor beta chains below come from one sample, sequenced in a study of shared clonotypes between healthy human individuals. Measured with immunoSEQ multiplex PCR; TCRdb has only the in-frame clones, and not every one. The data hold about 960,000 clones, with over 60% observed a single time. Specimen: memory CD4+ T cells sorted from blood. The subset here: CD45RA-negative fraction. Source of these receptors: a man aged 18 to 30 in good health.

The chain has TRBV11-3 and TRBJ1-3; D ambiguous. V lost 6 bases, J lost 4 bases, and 4 bases lay in between. Germline V CDR1 and CDR2: SGHNT, YENEEA. This CDR3 contains 11 residues. The CDR3 loop is CASSGGNTIYF. The DNA of the CDR3 is TGTGCCAGCAGTGGGGGAAACACCATATATTTT.

This clone showed up just a few times. The gene calls are TRBV9 and TRBJ1-2; 7 nucleotides match TRBD1. Germline V lookup: CDR1 SGDLS, CDR2 YYNGEE. The CDR3 is made up of 15 amino acids. The ends lost 0 bases at V and 10 bases at J; junction bases unmatched: 12. The CDR3 loop reads CASSVVAGQAHSYTF. CDR3 DNA: TGTGCCAGCAGCGTAGTGGCCGGACAGGCGCATTCCTACACCTTC.

The genes are TRBV5-6 and TRBJ2-7; D not certain. The CDR3 spans 13 residues. Trimming left V 0 bases short and J 7 bases short, with 11 bases between. Germline CDR1 SGHDT, CDR2 YYEEEE. The CDR3 DNA is TGTGCCAGCAGCTTGGAAGGGTTCTGGGAGCAGTACTTC. Its protein is CASSLEGFWEQYF.

There are a few counts of this clone. The chain links TRBV7-8 to TRBJ1-6, with 9 bases fitting TRBD1. The CDR3 loop spans 14 amino acids. The V and J ends lost 5 bases and 7 bases, in that order; junction bases with no gene match: 3. The germline gives CDR1 SGHVS, CDR2 FQNEAQ. CDR3 coding DNA: TGTGCCAGCAGCCGTGGACAGGGGAATTCACCCCTCCACTTT. It translates to CASSRGQGNSPLHF.

This clone was counted only a few times. J is TRBJ1-1 and V is TRBV29-1; D not certain. With 2 bases removed from V and 2 bases from J, the gap between germline ends came to 12 bases. Germline CDR1 and CDR2: SQVTM and ANQGSEA. The CDR3 is 14 residues long. The CDR3 coding sequence is TGCAGCGTTGAATTGTACGGATTTAACACTGAAGCTTTCTTT. Its protein product is CSVELYGFNTEAFF.

V and J are TRBV27 and TRBJ2-2; D is perhaps TRBD2 (6 bases). The V gene lost 2 bases and the J gene lost 4 bases, with 17 bases spanning the gap. The germline V gene has CDR1 MNHEY and CDR2 SMNVEV (reference sequence). The CDR3 contains 17 residues. The CDR3, as DNA: TGTGCCAGCAGTTTAAGATTCGGAGGGGACGGCACCGGGGAGCTGTTTTTT. This codes for CASSLRFGGDGTGELFF.

This clone was counted a single time. The chain carries TRBV30 and TRBJ2-6; D gene unclear. The germline V gene has CDR1 GTSNPN and CDR2 SVGIG (reference sequence). This CDR3 has 12 residues. V was cut by 2 bases and J by 2 bases, with 1 base left in between. The CDR3 bases are TGTGCCTGGAGTCCTGGGGCCAACGTCCTGACTTTC. This translates into CAWSPGANVLTF.

The V call is TRBV13, the J call TRBJ2-3, with 8 bases aligning to TRBD2. Unmatched junction bases numbered 6, after V lost 3 bases and J lost 4 bases. Looked up from germline, CDR1 is PRHDT and CDR2 is FYEKMQ (reference sequence). The CDR3 consists of 15 residues. CDR3 bases: TGTGCCAGCAGCTTTAGCGGGAAGGGGGCAGATACGCAGTATTTT. Amino acid sequence: CASSFSGKGADTQYF.

This sequence joins TRBV6-6 and TRBJ2-7; weak D call: TRBD1 (5 bases). The V end was cut by 6 bases, the J end by 7 bases, with 16 bases between. The CDR3 has 13 amino acids. Per the germline V gene, CDR1 is MNHNY and CDR2 is SVGAGI (reference sequence). The CDR3 is CASRLPQGEEQYF. CDR3 sequence (DNA): TGTGCCAGCAGACTCCCTCAGGGTGAAGAGCAGTACTTC.

The rearrangement links TRBV4-2 to TRBJ1-4; weak D call: TRBD1 (6 bases). This CDR3 is built from 14 residues. V lost 2 bases to trimming and J lost 8 bases, with 12 bases between them. CDR1 LGHNA and CDR2 YNFKEQ come from the germline V gene. CDR3 coding DNA: TGTGCCAGCAGCCAACCGGGACAAACAGAAAAACTGTTTTTT. Protein: CASSQPGQTEKLFF.

The rearrangement joins TRBV5-1 to TRBJ2-2; perhaps D is TRBD1 or TRBD2 (6 bases each). Per germline, CDR1 SGHRS and CDR2 YFSETQ. The CDR3 has 16 residues. Trimming removed 3 bases from V and 6 bases from J, with 18 bases in between. The CDR3 DNA follows: TGCGCCAGCAGCTCACTAGGAGGGGGGATCGCCGGGGAGCTGTTTTTT. Translation gives CASSSLGGGIAGELFF. Full variable domain (outside the CDR3, taken from reference TRBV5-1 and TRBJ2-2): KAGVTQTPRYLIKTRGQQVTLSCSPISGHRSVSWYQQTPGQGLQFLFEYFSETQRNKGNFPGRFSGRQFSNSRSEMNVSTLELGDSALYLCASSSLGGGIAGELFFGEGSRLTVL.

This chain connects TRBV28 to TRBJ1-1; possible D gene TRBD1, 5 bases. Trimming left V 6 bases short and J 0 bases short, with 20 bases between. Germline V CDR1 and CDR2: MDHEN, SYDVKM. The CDR3 totals 17 residues. The CDR3 loop is CASSPPAGLRVNTEAFF. The CDR3 nucleotides read TGTGCCAGCAGCCCCCCTGCGGGGCTCCGGGTGAACACTGAAGCTTTCTTT.

This chain links TRBV18 with TRBJ1-2; D not certain. V gave up 5 bases and J gave up 4 bases, with 11 bases separating them. CDR3 length: 13 amino acids. In germline, CDR1 is KGHSH, CDR2 LQKENI. CDR3 loop: CASSGGVPYGYTF. The CDR3 DNA reads as TGTGCCAGCTCAGGCGGGGTACCCTATGGCTACACCTTC.

V is TRBV16 and J is TRBJ1-6, with D unresolved. Trimming stripped 0 bases from V and 9 bases from J, with 9 bases between. Per the germline V gene, CDR1 is KGHSY and CDR2 is FQNENV. This CDR3 is built from 14 residues. The CDR3 region is CASSQSWRGSPLHF. The CDR3 nucleotides read TGTGCCAGCAGCCAATCGTGGCGAGGTTCACCCCTCCACTTT.